This T cell receptor (beta chain) appears in the sequencing data of a study of memory CD4+ T cells and cytomegalovirus serostatus. Study details: Healthy Belgian adult donors included about nine CMV-positive and 24 CMV-negative people.

Profiled with immunoSEQ multiplex PCR; TCRdb holds only in-frame clones, not every one. The repertoire consists of under 50,000 clones, with around 78% occurring once and the leading ten covering 0.9% to 0.95%. Single viable CD3+CD4+CD8-CD45RO+ cells were sorted as the memory CD4+ T cells. Serum IgG to CMV pp150, pp28, p38 and p52 defined serostatus. Material for sequencing was memory CD4+ T cells from blood. This clonotype was obtained from an adult in good health and CMV-seronegative.

The CDR3 DNA sequence: TGTGCCAGCAAAGCAAACACCATATATTTT. The encoded protein is CASKANTIYF. The chain couples TRBV9 to TRBJ1-3; no reliable D call. CDR3 length: 10 amino acids. V lost 6 bases and J 6 bases, leaving 4 bases between the germline ends. CDR1 is SGDLS and CDR2 is YYNGEE in the germline V gene.